The next 17 T cell receptor beta chains were all read from a single sample in a study of shared clonotypes between healthy human individuals. Clones were sequenced by immunoSEQ multiplex PCR, and TCRdb holds only the in-frame ones, with some missing. The sample carries about 1 million clones, approximately 76% recorded once. Source material: memory CD4+ T cells sorted from blood. As to subset: CD45RA-negative fraction. Receptor source: a man in his late teens or twenties in good health.

This clone occurred a few times. This chain connects TRBV6-1 to TRBJ1-1; 8 bases map to TRBD1. V lost 4 bases, J lost 4 bases, and 5 bases stayed unmatched. Germline V gene sequence: CDR1 MNHNS, CDR2 SASEGT. The CDR3 covers 14 residues. The CDR3 nucleotides are TGTGCCAGCAGTGCGACAGGGGCGGCCACTGAAGCTTTCTTT. Translating gives CASSATGAATEAFF.

This chain links TRBV5-4 with TRBJ1-1; D unresolved. The CDR3 runs to 14 residues. Trimming stripped 0 bases from V and 3 bases from J, with 9 bases between. Germline lookup yields CDR1 SGHNT and CDR2 YYREEE (reference sequence). In DNA form, the CDR3 reads TGTGCCAGCAGCTTGGGAGGAATGGACACTGAAGCTTTCTTT. Its protein is CASSLGGMDTEAFF.

The chain links TRBV30 to TRBJ2-7; D possibly uses TRBD1 or TRBD2 (5 bases each). Trimming pared 5 bases from V and 3 bases from J, leaving 14 bases between. Germline-derived CDR1 and CDR2 are GTSNPN and SVGIG (reference sequence). The CDR3 covers 13 residues. The DNA of the CDR3 is TGTGCCTGGTCGCGAGGGGCGGGCTACGAGCAGTACTTC. It encodes CAWSRGAGYEQYF.

This chain links TRBV19 with TRBJ2-1; D ambiguous. The CDR3 consists of 16 residues. V was cut by 2 bases and J by 1 base, with 12 bases left in between. The germline V gene encodes CDR1 LNHDA and CDR2 SQIVND (reference sequence). CDR3 sequence: CASSIWGTTSYNEQFF. The CDR3 nucleotides are TGTGCCAGTAGTATATGGGGAACTACGTCCTACAATGAGCAGTTCTTC.

The V gene is TRBV7-3, the J gene TRBJ2-7; D call uncertain. The length of the CDR3 is 13 residues. CDR1 and CDR2 (germline): SGHTA, FQGTGA. V gave up 2 bases and J gave up 2 bases, with 7 bases separating them. The CDR3 DNA follows: TGTGCCAGCAGCTTACGCTCAACCTACGAGCAGTACTTC. Translating gives CASSLRSTYEQYF.

This clone was observed a few times. V gene TRBV13 combines with J gene TRBJ1-2; D is unresolved. Germline CDR1 PRHDT, CDR2 FYEKMQ (reference sequence). The CDR3 spans 14 residues. Trimming cost V 2 bases and J 8 bases, with 15 bases left between them. DNA for the CDR3: TGTGCCAGCAGCTTAAGTCAGAAGACCGGAGGCTACACCTTC. Residues: CASSLSQKTGGYTF.

V is TRBV18 and J is TRBJ2-2; D not resolved. V was cut by 2 bases and J by 5 bases, with 12 bases left in between. From germline, CDR1 is KGHSH and CDR2 LQKENI. The CDR3 length is 15 residues. CDR3 DNA: TGTGCCAGCTCACCAGAACAGATAGGTACCGGGGAGCTGTTTTTT. Translation: CASSPEQIGTGELFF.

The chain joins TRBV5-1 to TRBJ2-1, with 7 bases identical to TRBD1. V lost 2 bases to trimming and J lost 6 bases; unmatched junction nucleotides: 8. Germline V gives CDR1 SGHRS, CDR2 YFSETQ. The CDR3 contains 15 residues. CDR3 DNA: TGCGCCAGCAGCTTAACAGGGGAAGCTTCCAATGAGCAGTTCTTC. Protein product: CASSLTGEASNEQFF.

The V gene is TRBV15, the J gene TRBJ1-1; 8 bases align to TRBD1. Germline lookup yields CDR1 LNHNV and CDR2 YYDKDF (reference sequence). The J segment lost 1 base and the V segment lost 0 bases, leaving 1 base of the junction unmatched. This CDR3 is built from 15 residues. CDR3 coding DNA: TGTGCCACCAGCAGAGATCAGGGGGCGAACACTGAAGCTTTCTTT. Amino acids: CATSRDQGANTEAFF.

The V and J genes are TRBV6-5 and TRBJ1-2; D may be TRBD1 (6 bases). The V gene's germline CDR1 is MNHEY and CDR2 SVGAGI. There are 13 residues in the CDR3. V shed 4 bases and J shed 7 bases, with 13 bases lying between them. This chain's CDR3 is CASSFTGYSGYTF. CDR3 nucleotide sequence: TGTGCCAGCAGTTTTACAGGGTACTCTGGCTACACCTTC.

This rearrangement joins TRBV6-5 to TRBJ1-6; D remains ambiguous. Germline V gives CDR1 MNHEY, CDR2 SVGAGI. The V and J ends lost 2 bases and 9 bases respectively, with 14 bases between them. The CDR3 is made up of 15 amino acids. CDR3 nucleotide sequence: TGTGCCAGCAGTTACAAGCCTTTACCCCCTTCACCCCTCCACTTT. Translated, it gives CASSYKPLPPSPLHF.

The chain has TRBV15 and TRBJ2-7, with a tentative D call TRBD2 (7 bases). The V gene's germline CDR1 is LNHNV and CDR2 YYDKDF (reference sequence). Trimming cost V 3 bases and J 4 bases, with 16 bases left between them. This CDR3 region has 15 residues. As DNA, the CDR3 is TGTGCCACCAGCAGTGCGGGGGCGGCCGCATACGAGCAGTACTTC. The encoded protein is CATSSAGAAAYEQYF.

This sequence joins TRBV6-1 and TRBJ2-3, with 9 bases aligning to TRBD1. The CDR3 length is 14 residues. The J segment lost 6 bases and the V segment lost 6 bases, leaving 7 bases of the junction unmatched. The germline gives CDR1 MNHNS, CDR2 SASEGT. The CDR3: CASRPGTGMDTQYF. The CDR3, as DNA: TGTGCCAGCAGACCCGGGACAGGGATGGATACGCAGTATTTT.

This chain uses TRBV5-1 with TRBJ2-7; D may be TRBD1 or TRBD2 (5 bases each). This CDR3 has 14 amino acids. Trimming took 0 bases from V and 7 from J, leaving 14 bases between them. Germline V lookup: CDR1 SGHRS, CDR2 YFSETQ. This CDR3 reads CASSLAGTAREQYF. CDR3 in DNA: TGCGCCAGCAGCTTGGCGGGGACCGCCCGAGAGCAGTACTTC. Using reference TRBV5-1 and TRBJ2-7 for the parts outside the CDR3, the full variable domain is KAGVTQTPRYLIKTRGQQVTLSCSPISGHRSVSWYQQTPGQGLQFLFEYFSETQRNKGNFPGRFSGRQFSNSRSEMNVSTLELGDSALYLCASSLAGTAREQYFGPGTRLTVT.

This clone appeared a single time. J is TRBJ2-7 and V is TRBV15, with 7 bases fitting TRBD2. Germline CDR1 and CDR2: LNHNV and YYDKDF (reference sequence). This CDR3 contains 14 residues. V lost 5 bases and J lost 6; bases outside the gene matches: 10. CDR3 coding DNA: TGTGCCACCAGCGCGGCGGGAGTGAGAGTCGAGCAGTACTTC. Encoded protein: CATSAAGVRVEQYF.

This clone has only a few counts. The V and J genes are TRBV6-5 and TRBJ2-7; the match to TRBD1 covers 8 bases. The length of the CDR3 is 15 residues. The germline V gene has CDR1 MNHEY and CDR2 SVGAGI. V lost 6 bases and J lost 4; bases outside the gene matches: 11. CDR3 loop: CASRGSGTGVYEQYF. CDR3 DNA sequence: TGTGCCAGCAGAGGGTCCGGGACAGGTGTTTACGAGCAGTACTTC.

The V call is TRBV5-1, the J call TRBJ1-1; D perhaps matches TRBD1 (5 bases). Germline lookup yields CDR1 SGHRS and CDR2 YFSETQ. Trimming stripped 1 base from V and 3 bases from J, with 19 bases between. CDR3 size: 17 residues. CDR3 sequence: CASSLSQARQSDTEAFF. DNA of the CDR3: TGCGCCAGCAGCTTGTCACAGGCCCGGCAATCGGACACTGAAGCTTTCTTT.